This TCR beta chain was captured in a study of shared clonotypes between healthy human individuals. With regard to this clone: Its antigen is currently unknown.

Naive CD8 cells lacked CD45RO, underwent positive selection for CCR7 and left out terminally differentiated effector memory CD45RA+ cells. Study-level results: On the whole, naive subsets had larger estimated richness than memory subsets had. Clonotypes shared by all four sorted-subset donors had higher generation probabilities than non-shared clonotypes.

Germline V CDR1 and CDR2: MDHEN, SYDVKM. CDR3 length: 17 amino acids. Trimming cost V 2 bases and J 4 bases; bases outside gene matches: 5. Assay execution proceeded at the deep level. Profiling relied on immunoSEQ multiplex PCR, and the TCRdb table lists in-frame clones only, not all of them. The table includes roughly 2.1 million clones, 85% to 95% detected once. Material: naive CD8+ T cells from PBMCs. This chain joins TRBV28 and TRBJ2-1; TRBD2 matches 13 bases. The receptor was isolated from a man aged 18 to 30 in good health. Some clones in this sample may be carry-over from other donors' samples. The CDR3 sequence is CASSLPTSGRWYNEQFF. As DNA, the CDR3 is TGTGCCAGCAGTTTACCGACTAGCGGGAGGTGGTACAATGAGCAGTTCTTC.